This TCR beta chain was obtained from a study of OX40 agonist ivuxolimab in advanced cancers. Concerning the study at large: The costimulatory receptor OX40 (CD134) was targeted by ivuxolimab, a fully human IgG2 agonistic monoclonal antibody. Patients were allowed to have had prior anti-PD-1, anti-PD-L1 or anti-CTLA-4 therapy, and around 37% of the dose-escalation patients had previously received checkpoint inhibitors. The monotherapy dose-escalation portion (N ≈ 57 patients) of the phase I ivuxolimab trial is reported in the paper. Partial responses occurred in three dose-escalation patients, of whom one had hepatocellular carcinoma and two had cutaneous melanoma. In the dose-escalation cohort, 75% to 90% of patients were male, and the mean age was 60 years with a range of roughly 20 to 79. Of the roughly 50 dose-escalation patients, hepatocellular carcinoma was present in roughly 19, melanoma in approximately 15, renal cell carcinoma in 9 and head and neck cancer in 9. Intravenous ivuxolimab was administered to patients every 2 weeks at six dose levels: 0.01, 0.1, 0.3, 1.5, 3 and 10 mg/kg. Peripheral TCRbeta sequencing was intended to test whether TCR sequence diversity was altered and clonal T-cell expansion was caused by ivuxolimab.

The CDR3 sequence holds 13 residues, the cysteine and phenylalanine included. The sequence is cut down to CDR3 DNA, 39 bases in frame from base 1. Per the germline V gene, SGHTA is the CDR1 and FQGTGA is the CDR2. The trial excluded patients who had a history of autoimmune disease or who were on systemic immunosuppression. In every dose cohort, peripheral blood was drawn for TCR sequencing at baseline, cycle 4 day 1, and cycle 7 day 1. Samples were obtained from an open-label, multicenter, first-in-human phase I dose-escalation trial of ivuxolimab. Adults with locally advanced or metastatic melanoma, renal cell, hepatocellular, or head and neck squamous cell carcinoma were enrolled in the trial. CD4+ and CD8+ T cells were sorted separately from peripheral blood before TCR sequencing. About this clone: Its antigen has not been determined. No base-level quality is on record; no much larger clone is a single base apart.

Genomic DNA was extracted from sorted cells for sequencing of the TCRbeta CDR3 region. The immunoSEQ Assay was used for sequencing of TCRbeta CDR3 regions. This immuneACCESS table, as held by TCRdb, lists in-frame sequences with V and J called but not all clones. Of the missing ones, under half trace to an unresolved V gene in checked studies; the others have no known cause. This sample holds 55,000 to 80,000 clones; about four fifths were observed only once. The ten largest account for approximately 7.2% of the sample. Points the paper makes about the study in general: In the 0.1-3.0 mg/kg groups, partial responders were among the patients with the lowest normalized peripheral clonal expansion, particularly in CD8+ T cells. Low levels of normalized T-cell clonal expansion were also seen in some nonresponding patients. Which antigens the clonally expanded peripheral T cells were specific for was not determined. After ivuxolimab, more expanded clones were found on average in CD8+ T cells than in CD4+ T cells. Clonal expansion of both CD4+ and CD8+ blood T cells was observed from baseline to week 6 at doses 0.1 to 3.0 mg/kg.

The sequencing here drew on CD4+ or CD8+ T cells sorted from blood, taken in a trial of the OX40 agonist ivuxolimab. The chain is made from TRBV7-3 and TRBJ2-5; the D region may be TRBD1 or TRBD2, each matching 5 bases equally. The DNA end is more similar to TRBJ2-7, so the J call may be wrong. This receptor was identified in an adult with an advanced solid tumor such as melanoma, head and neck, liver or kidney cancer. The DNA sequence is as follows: TGTGCCAGCAGCCTACGGGACGGCTACGAGCAGTACTTC. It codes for CASSLRDGYEQYF.